This T cell receptor (beta chain) was sequenced during a study of blood T cell repertoires in COVID-19. This CDR3 comprises 15 residues. The V segment lost 3 bases and the J segment 4 bases; nucleotides outside the gene matches: 6. The germline gives CDR1 SGDLS, CDR2 YYNGEE. Generated by immunoSEQ multiplex PCR, the TCRdb table keeps only in-frame clones and is missing some. The sample has approximately 240,000 clones, approximately 84% seen once. The sequence derives from a man aged 50-60 years with acute or convalescent COVID-19. Sequencing was carried out using peripheral blood. This chain joins TRBV9 and TRBJ2-2, with 7 bases fitting TRBD2. CDR3 sequence reads: CASSEGGASTGELFF. The CDR3 bases are TGTGCCAGCAGCGAGGGAGGGGCAAGCACCGGGGAGCTGTTTTTT.